This TCR beta chain was captured by sequencing in a study of T cell repertoires in cytomegalovirus infection. Study at large: CMV epitopes, recently identified HLA-C-restricted and well-studied HLA-B-restricted, were used. Study observations and caveats: Across the ex vivo response, the dominant clonotypes were HLA-C-restricted CMV-specific TCR beta clonotypes. CMV carriers with the relevant HLA were identified by cumulative public TCR beta family frequency.

MiXCR, run by TCRdb on the reads, gives a single entry per CDR3 protein. Among some 500,000 distinct CDR3 sequences listed, around 30% were seen once. Regarding this clonotype: No antigen is known for it.

The CDR3 loop spans 13 amino acids. Germline loops: CDR1 SGHTA, CDR2 FQGTGA. J lost 9 bases, V lost 5 bases, and 7 bases had no gene match. Specimen: cultured PBMCs, collected from culture after CMV antigen stimulation. The chain links TRBV7-3 to TRBJ2-1; 7 nucleotides agree with TRBD2. The sequence derives from a human donor in good health (CMV status not recorded). Some clones in this sample may be carry-over from other donors' samples. Here the CDR3 reads CASSASSGGEQFF. The CDR3 DNA follows: TGTGCCAGCAGCGCCTCTAGCGGCGGTGAGCAGTTCTTC.